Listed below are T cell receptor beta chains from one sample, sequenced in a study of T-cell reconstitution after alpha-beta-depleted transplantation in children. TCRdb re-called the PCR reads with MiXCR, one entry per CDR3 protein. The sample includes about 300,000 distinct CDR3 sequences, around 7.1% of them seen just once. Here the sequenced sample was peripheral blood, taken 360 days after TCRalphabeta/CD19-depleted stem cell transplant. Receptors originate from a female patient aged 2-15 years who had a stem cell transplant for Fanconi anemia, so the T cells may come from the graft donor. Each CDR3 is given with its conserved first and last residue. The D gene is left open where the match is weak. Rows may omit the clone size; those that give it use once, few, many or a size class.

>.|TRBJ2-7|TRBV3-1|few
CASSQFGQRHEQYF
TGTGCCAGCAGCCAATTCGGACAGCGGCACGAGCAGTACTTC
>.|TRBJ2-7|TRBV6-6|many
CASDRGLDEQYF
TGTGCCAGCGACCGGGGGCTTGACGAGCAGTACTTC
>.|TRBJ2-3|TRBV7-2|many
CASSLGSSVIGTDTQYF
TGTGCCAGCAGCTTAGGTTCTAGTGTCATCGGTACAGATACGCAGTATTTT
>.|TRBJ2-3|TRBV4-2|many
CASSQALKQGTDTQYF
TGTGCCAGCAGCCAAGCACTTAAACAGGGCACAGATACGCAGTATTTT
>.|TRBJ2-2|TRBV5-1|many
CASSLDGPGELFF
TGCGCCAGCAGCTTGGATGGGCCCGGGGAGCTGTTTTTT
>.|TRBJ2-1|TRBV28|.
CASSLTYSEQFF
TGTGCCAGCAGTTTAACGTACAGTGAGCAGTTCTTC
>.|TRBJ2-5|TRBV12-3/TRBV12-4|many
CASSPQSYQETQYF
TGTGCCAGCAGCCCTCAGAGTTATCAAGAGACCCAGTACTTC
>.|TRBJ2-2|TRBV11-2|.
CASSLGKGELFF
TGTGCCAGCAGCCTGGGAAAGGGGGAGCTGTTTTTT
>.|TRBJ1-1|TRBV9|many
CASSVGLGGYTEAFF
TGTGCCAGCAGCGTAGGACTCGGGGGGTACACTGAAGCTTTCTTT
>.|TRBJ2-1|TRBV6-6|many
CASSPGGVEQFF
TGTGCCAGCAGCCCAGGAGGCGTTGAGCAGTTCTTC